The sequence of this T cell receptor (beta chain) was determined in a study of beta chain features in type 1 diabetes. Study at large: When patients were set against healthy donors, age, gender and cell yields were similar. Findings and caveats of the study: Type 1 diabetes patients showed a moderate but significant shortening of TCRB CDR3s in all four CD4+ subsets. The influence of HLA type on TCRB rearrangement stayed undetermined.

Sorting based on CD45RO/CCR7/CD25/CD127/CD95/CD27 separated CD4+ naive, central memory, regulatory and stem cell-like memory cells. This clone was detected only a few times. What it recognizes is unknown. The entirety of the isolated RNA underwent reverse transcription, so expressed TCRB transcripts were sequenced. Generated by immunoSEQ multiplex PCR, the TCRdb table keeps only in-frame clones and is missing some. The sample lists under 950,000 clones; 15% to 20% were seen once. This TCR was sampled from a woman aged 18 to 35 in good health. The specimen was naive CD4+ T cells from blood.

The chain's CDR3 is CASSTTGGPTGELFF. The CDR3 nucleotides read TGTGCCAGCAGTACAACAGGGGGTCCCACCGGGGAGCTGTTTTTT. V is TRBV6-1 and J is TRBJ2-2, with 8 bases fitting TRBD1. The CDR3 runs 15 residues. Trimming at V came to 5 bases and at J to 4 bases, leaving 6 bases not matched to a gene. The germline V gene encodes CDR1 MNHNS and CDR2 SASEGT.